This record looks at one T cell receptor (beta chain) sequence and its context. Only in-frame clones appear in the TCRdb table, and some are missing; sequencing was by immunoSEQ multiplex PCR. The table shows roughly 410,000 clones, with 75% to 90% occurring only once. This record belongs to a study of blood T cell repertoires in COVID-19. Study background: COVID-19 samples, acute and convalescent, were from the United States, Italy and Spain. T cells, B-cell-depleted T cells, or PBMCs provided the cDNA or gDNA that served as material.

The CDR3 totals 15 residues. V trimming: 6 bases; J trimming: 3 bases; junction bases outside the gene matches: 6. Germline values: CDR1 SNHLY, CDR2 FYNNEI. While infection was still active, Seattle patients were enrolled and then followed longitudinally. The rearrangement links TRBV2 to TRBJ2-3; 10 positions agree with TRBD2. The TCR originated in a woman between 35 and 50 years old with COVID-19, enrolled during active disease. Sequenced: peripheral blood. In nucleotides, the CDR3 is TGTGCCAGCAGGCAGCGGGAGGGCGTGACAGATACGCAGTATTTT. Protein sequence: CASRQREGVTDTQYF.